This TCR beta chain appears in the sequencing data of a study of T cell responses to AZD1222 COVID-19 vaccine. Germline CDR1 is SGHRS and CDR2 is YFSETQ. The CDR3 covers 13 residues. The ends were cut back, 1 base at V and 2 bases at J, with 6 bases in the middle. Points on this clone: As yet, its antigen is unknown.

Assay: immunoSEQ multiplex PCR; the TCRdb copy retains only in-frame clones and omits some. The repertoire holds 90,000 to 120,000 clones, with 90% to 95% as singletons. Study conclusions and caveats: All repertoire sampling was performed exclusively after the peak T cell response. Unmutated variant regions are reportedly targeted by nearly half of spike-specific TCRs.

Sequenced material: peripheral blood, taken on day 0 of AZD1222 vaccination. The chain links TRBV5-1 to TRBJ2-5; D unclear. This TCR was recovered from an adult in good health. In DNA form, the CDR3 reads TGCGCCAGCAGCTTGTTCAGTCAAGAGACCCAGTACTTC. Residues: CASSLFSQETQYF.